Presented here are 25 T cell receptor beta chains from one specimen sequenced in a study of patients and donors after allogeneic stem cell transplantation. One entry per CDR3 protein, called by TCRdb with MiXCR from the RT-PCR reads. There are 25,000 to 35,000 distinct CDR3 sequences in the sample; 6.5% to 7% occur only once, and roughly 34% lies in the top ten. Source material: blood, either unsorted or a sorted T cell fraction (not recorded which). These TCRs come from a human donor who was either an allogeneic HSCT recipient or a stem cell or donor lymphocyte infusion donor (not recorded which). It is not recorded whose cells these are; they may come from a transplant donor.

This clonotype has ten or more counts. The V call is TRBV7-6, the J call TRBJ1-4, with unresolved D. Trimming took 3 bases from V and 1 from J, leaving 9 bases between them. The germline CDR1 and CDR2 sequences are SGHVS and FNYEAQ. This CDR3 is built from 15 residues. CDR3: CASSFLAETNEKLFF. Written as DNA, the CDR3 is TGTGCCAGCAGCTTTCTGGCGGAAACTAATGAAAAACTGTTTTTT.

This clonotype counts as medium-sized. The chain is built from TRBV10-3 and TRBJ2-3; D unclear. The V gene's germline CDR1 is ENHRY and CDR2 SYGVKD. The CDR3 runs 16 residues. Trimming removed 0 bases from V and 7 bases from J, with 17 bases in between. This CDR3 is CAISESGMSGSHTQYF. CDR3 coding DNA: TGTGCCATCAGTGAGTCTGGGATGTCAGGATCCCATACGCAGTATTTT.

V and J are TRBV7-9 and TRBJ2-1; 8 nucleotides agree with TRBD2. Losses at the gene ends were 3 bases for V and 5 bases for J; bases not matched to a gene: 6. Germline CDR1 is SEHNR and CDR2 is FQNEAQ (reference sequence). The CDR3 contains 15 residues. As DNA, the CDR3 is TGTGCCAGCAGCTTTGCTCTTAGCGGGAACAATGAGCAGTTCTTC. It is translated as CASSFALSGNNEQFF.

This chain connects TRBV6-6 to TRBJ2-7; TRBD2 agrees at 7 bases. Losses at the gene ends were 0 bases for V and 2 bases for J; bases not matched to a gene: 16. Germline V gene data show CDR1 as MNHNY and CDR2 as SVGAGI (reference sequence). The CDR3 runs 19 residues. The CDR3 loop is CASSYSAPRFSGRAYEQYF. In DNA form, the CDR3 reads TGTGCCAGCAGTTACTCGGCCCCCCGTTTTAGCGGGCGGGCCTACGAGCAGTACTTC.

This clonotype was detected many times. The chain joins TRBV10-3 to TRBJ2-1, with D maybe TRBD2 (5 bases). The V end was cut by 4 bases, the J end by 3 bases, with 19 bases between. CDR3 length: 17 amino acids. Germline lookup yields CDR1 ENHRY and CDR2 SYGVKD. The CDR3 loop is CAISARLSGQNYNEQFF. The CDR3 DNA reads TGTGCCATCAGTGCAAGGTTGAGCGGCCAGAACTACAATGAGCAGTTCTTC.

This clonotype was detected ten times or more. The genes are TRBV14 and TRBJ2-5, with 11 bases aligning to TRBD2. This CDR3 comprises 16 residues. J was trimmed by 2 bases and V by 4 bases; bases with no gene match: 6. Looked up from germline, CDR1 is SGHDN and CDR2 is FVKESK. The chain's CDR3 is CASSLTRLAGQETQYF. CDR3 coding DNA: TGTGCCAGCAGCCTCACAAGACTAGCGGGACAAGAGACCCAGTACTTC.

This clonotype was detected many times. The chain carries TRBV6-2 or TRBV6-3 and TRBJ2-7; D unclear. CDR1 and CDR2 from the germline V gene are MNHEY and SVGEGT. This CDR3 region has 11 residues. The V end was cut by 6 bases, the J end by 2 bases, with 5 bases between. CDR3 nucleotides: TGTGCCAGCAGCTCCCCCTACGAGCAGTACTTC. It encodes CASSSPYEQYF.

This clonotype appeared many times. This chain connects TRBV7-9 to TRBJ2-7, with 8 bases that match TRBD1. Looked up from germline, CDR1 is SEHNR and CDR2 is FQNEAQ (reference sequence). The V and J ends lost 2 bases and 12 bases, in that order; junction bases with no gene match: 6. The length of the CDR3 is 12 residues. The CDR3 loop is CASSLLRGQAYF. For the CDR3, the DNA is TGTGCCAGCAGCTTACTGAGGGGACAGGCGTACTTC.

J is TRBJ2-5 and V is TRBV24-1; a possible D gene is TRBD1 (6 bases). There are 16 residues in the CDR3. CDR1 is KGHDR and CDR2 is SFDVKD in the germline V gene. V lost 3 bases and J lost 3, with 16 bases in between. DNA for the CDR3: TGTGCCACCAGTGATCCTGTTTGGGGGCGCGAAGAGACCCAGTACTTC. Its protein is CATSDPVWGREETQYF.

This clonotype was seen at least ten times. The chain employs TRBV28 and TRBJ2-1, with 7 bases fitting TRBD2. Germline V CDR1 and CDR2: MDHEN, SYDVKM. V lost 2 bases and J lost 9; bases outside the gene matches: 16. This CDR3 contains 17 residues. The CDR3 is CASSLTQLAGGRIEQFF. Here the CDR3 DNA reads TGTGCCAGCAGTTTAACCCAGTTAGCGGGTGGTAGGATTGAGCAGTTCTTC.

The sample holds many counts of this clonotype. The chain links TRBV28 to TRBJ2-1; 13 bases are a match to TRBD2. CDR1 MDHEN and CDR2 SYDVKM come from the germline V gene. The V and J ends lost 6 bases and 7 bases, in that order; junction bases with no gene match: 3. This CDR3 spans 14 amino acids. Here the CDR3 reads CASRGTSGMNEQFF. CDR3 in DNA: TGTGCCAGCAGGGGGACTAGCGGGATGAATGAGCAGTTCTTC.

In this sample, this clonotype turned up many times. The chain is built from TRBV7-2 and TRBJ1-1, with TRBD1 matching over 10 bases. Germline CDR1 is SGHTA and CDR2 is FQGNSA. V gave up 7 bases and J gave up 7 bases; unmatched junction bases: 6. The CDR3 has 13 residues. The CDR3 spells CASTRDRGLEAFF. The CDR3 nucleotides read TGTGCCAGCACCCGAGACAGGGGGCTTGAAGCTTTCTTT.

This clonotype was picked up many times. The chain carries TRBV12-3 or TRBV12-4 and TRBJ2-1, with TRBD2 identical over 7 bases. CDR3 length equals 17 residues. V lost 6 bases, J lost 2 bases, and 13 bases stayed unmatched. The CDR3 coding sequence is TGTGCCAGCAGGCCGAGTTTGGCGGGAGTGGCCTACAATGAGCAGTTCTTC. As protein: CASRPSLAGVAYNEQFF.

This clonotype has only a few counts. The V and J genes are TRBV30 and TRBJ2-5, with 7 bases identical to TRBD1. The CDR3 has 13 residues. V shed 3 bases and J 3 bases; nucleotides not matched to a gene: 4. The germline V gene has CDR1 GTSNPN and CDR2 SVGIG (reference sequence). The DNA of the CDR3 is TGTGCCTGGAGCGGGACAGCCGAAGAGACCCAGTACTTC. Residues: CAWSGTAEETQYF.

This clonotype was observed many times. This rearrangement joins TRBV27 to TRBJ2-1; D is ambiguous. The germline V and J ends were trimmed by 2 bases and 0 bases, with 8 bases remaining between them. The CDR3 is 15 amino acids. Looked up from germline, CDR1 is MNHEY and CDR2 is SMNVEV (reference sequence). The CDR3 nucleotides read TGTGCCAGCAGTTTAACGGTAAACTCCTACAATGAGCAGTTCTTC. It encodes CASSLTVNSYNEQFF.

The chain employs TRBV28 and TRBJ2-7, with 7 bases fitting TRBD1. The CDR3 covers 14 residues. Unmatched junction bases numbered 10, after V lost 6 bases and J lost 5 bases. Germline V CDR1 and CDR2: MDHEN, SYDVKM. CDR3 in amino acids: CASSSGQDPHEQYF. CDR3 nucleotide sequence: TGTGCCAGCAGCTCCGGACAGGACCCACACGAGCAGTACTTC.

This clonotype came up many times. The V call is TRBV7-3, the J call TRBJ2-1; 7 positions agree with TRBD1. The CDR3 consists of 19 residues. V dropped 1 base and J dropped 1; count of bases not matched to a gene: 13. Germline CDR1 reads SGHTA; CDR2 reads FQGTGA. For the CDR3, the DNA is TGTGCCAGCAGCTTAATCTCTGACAGGGACAATGGGTCCTACAATGAGCAGTTCTTC. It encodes CASSLISDRDNGSYNEQFF.

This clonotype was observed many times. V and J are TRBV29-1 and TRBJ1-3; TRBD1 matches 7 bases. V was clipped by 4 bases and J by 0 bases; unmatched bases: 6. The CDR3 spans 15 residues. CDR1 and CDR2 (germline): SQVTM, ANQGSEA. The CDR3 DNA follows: TGCAGCGTTGCGACAGGGAGCGGCTCTGGAAACACCATATATTTT. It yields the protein CSVATGSGSGNTIYF.

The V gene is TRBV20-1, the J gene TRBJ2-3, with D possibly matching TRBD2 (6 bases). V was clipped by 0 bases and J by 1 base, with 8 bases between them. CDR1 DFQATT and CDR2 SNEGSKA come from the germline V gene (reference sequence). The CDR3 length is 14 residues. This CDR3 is CSAREPSGTDTQYF. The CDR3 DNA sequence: TGCAGTGCTAGAGAGCCTAGCGGCACAGATACGCAGTATTTT.

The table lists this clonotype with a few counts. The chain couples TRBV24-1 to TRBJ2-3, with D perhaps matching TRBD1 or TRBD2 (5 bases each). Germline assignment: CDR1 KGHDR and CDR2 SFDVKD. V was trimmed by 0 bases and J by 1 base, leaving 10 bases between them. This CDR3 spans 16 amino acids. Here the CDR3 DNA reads TGTGCCACCAGTGATTTGCAACTAGGGGGCACAGATACGCAGTATTTT. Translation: CATSDLQLGGTDTQYF.

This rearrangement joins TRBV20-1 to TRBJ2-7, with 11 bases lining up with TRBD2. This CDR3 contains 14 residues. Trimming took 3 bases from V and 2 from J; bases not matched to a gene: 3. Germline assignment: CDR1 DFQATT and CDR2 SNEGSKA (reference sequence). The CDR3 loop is CSASVGLAAYEQYF. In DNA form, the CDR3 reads TGCAGTGCTAGTGTGGGACTAGCGGCCTACGAGCAGTACTTC.

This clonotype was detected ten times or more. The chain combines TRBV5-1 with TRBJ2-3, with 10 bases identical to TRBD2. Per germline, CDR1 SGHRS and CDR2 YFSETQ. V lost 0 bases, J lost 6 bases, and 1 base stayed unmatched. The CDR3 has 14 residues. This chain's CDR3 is CASSLEGLADTQYF. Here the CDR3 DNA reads TGCGCCAGCAGCTTGGAGGGACTAGCGGATACGCAGTATTTT.

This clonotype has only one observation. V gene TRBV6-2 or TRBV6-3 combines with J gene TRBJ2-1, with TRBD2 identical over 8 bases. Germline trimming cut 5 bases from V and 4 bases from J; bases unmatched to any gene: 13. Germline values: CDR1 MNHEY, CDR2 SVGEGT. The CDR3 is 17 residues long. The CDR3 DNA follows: TGTGCCAGCAGTCCAACCTGGGGGACTAGGGGATACAATGAGCAGTTCTTC. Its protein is CASSPTWGTRGYNEQFF.

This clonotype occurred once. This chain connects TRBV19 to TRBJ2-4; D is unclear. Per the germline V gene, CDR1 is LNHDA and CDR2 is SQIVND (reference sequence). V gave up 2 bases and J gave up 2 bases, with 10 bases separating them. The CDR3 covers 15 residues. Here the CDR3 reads CASSIFAGTKNIQYF. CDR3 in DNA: TGTGCCAGTAGTATATTCGCAGGAACCAAAAACATTCAGTACTTC.

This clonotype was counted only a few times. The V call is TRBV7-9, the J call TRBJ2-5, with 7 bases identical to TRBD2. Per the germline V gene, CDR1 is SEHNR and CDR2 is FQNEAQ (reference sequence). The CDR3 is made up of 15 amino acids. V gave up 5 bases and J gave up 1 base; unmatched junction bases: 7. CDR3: CASSPPGLVQETQYF. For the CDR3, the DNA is TGTGCCAGCAGCCCGCCCGGACTAGTCCAAGAGACCCAGTACTTC.